This TCR beta chain came from a study of control samples from healthy donors and cancer patients (TCRdb year 2020). The library relied on the immunoSEQ multiplex PCR assay. TCRdb provides this immuneACCESS table in a form limited to in-frame rearrangements. Some clones are lacking; in checked studies, under half of them reflect an unresolved V gene, and why the rest are absent is not known. The sample has 90,000 or so clones on record, roughly nine tenths of them singletons. 6.5% to 8% of the sample goes to the ten largest clones. From the germline V gene, CDR1 is SGHTS and CDR2 is YDEGEE. The junction carries 16 bases between V and J, which are trimmed by 4 bases and 2 bases respectively. Its CDR3 holds 17 amino acids, cysteine through phenylalanine. CDR3 DNA is the only sequence kept; it has 51 bases, read in frame from the first base. As to this clone: There is no known antigen for this receptor. No much larger clonotype is one base removed from it; base qualities were not supplied. The same CDR3 also results from other DNA sequences found in this sample.

The chain links TRBV5-8 with TRBJ2-6; TRBD2 is a weak D gene call, 7 bases matching. The clonotype comes from a woman between 55 and 75 years old in good health. Sequencing was done on a sample of blood. The CDR3 reads as follows: CASSGRGHSPGANVLTF. The DNA sequence reads TGTGCCAGCAGCGGGAGGGGACACTCTCCTGGGGCCAACGTCCTGACTTTC.